This T cell receptor (beta chain) was identified during a study of blood T cells in healthy people across ages. In each sample, at least 7 million PBMCs were isolated. Per individual sample, total RNA of at least 5.5 micrograms was extracted. A J-beta primer mix and a sample-barcoded 5' primer were used in a second PCR of roughly 6 to 11 cycles. Per sample, CDR3-containing paired-end reads numbered at least 3 million. From the 5' RACE reads, TCRdb called clonotypes with MiXCR, one entry per CDR3 protein. This sample has approximately 680,000 distinct CDR3 sequences; 32% occur once, and the top ten carry approximately 15%. The specimen was blood. The receptor's source is a woman over 75 in good health.

The CDR3 DNA reads TGTGCCAGCCGGGTGTCAGGGTCGCTGAACACTGAAGCTTTCTTT. The encoded protein is CASRVSGSLNTEAFF. The J gene is TRBJ1-1, the V gene TRBV27, with a weak D call TRBD1 (5 bases). From germline, CDR1 is MNHEY and CDR2 SMNVEV (reference sequence). The V gene lost 8 bases and the J gene lost 0 bases, with 16 bases spanning the gap. The CDR3 is 15 residues long.